This passage covers 18 T cell receptor beta chains from one sample sequenced in a study of blood T cells in healthy people across ages. A second 7 to 11 cycle PCR used barcoded and J-beta primers. Each CDR3 protein gets one entry after TCRdb re-called the 5' RACE reads with MiXCR. The repertoire has about 1.5 million distinct CDR3 sequences, 40% to 45% of them found once; the top ten carry more than 4%. Specimen: blood. Every receptor here comes from a woman aged 18-29 years in good health.

This clonotype was seen only a few times. This sequence joins TRBV20-1 and TRBJ2-5, with D tentatively TRBD1 (6 bases). Germline-derived CDR1 and CDR2 are DFQATT and SNEGSKA (reference sequence). This CDR3 is built from 11 residues. V was pared by 6 bases and J by 11 bases, with 16 bases between. CDR3 sequence: CSATSGVAQYF. The CDR3 nucleotides are TGCAGTGCAACCTCAGGGGTTGCGCAGTACTTC.

This rearrangement joins TRBV4-1 to TRBJ2-7; weak D call: TRBD2 (6 bases). The ends were cut back, 5 bases at V and 0 bases at J, with 23 bases in the middle. Per germline, CDR1 MGHRA and CDR2 YSYEKL. The CDR3 totals 18 residues. The CDR3 protein is CASSYQELRTTNSYEQYF. CDR3 coding DNA: TGCGCCAGCAGCTACCAAGAGTTACGGACTACCAACTCCTACGAGCAGTACTTC.

This clonotype was found a few times. The chain employs TRBV4-1 and TRBJ1-1; a weak D match, TRBD1 (5 bases). The germline V gene encodes CDR1 MGHRA and CDR2 YSYEKL. The ends were cut back, 1 base at V and 0 bases at J, with 9 bases in the middle. The CDR3 consists of 15 residues. The CDR3 reads CASSQVPGLNTEAFF. CDR3 nucleotides: TGCGCCAGCAGCCAAGTGCCGGGGCTGAACACTGAAGCTTTCTTT.

The CDR3 here is CASSVDFSYYGYTF. In DNA form, the CDR3 reads TGTGCCAGCAGCGTAGATTTCTCTTACTATGGCTACACCTTC. The V call is TRBV9, the J call TRBJ1-2; D not resolved. V gave up 0 bases and J gave up 3 bases, with 9 bases separating them. This CDR3 region has 14 residues. Germline V gene lookup returns CDR1 SGDLS and CDR2 YYNGEE.

This clonotype was counted only a few times. This chain uses TRBV12-3 or TRBV12-4 with TRBJ1-5; TRBD1 might be the D (6 bases). Trimming left V 6 bases short and J 7 bases short, with 10 bases between. This CDR3 contains 12 residues. The CDR3 DNA reads as TGTGCCAGCAGGGGGACATCCCAGCCCCAGCATTTT. Amino acid sequence: CASRGTSQPQHF.

J is TRBJ1-2 and V is TRBV30; TRBD1 is a possible D gene (6 bases). The CDR3 has 13 amino acids. The V and J ends lost 3 bases and 6 bases respectively, with 14 bases between them. CDR1 is GTSNPN and CDR2 is SVGIG in the germline V gene (reference sequence). CDR3 nucleotide sequence: TGTGCCTGGAGATATGACAGGAACGATGGCTACACCTTC. This codes for CAWRYDRNDGYTF.

This clonotype was seen a few times. The V call is TRBV30, the J call TRBJ1-2, with TRBD1 identical over 9 bases. Germline V gives CDR1 GTSNPN, CDR2 SVGIG (reference sequence). The CDR3 consists of 15 residues. V lost 3 bases, J lost 4 bases, and 9 bases stayed unmatched. The CDR3 DNA is TGTGCCTGGAGACCAGGACAGGGGAACCGCTATGGCTACACCTTC. Amino acid sequence: CAWRPGQGNRYGYTF.

The chain's CDR3 is CASSEDRALYNEQYF. The CDR3 bases are TGTGCCAGCAGTGAAGACAGGGCGCTATACAATGAGCAGTACTTC. The V gene is TRBV6-1, the J gene TRBJ2-7, with D perhaps TRBD1 (6 bases). This CDR3 contains 15 residues. Germline V lookup: CDR1 MNHNS, CDR2 SASEGT. Trimming shortened V by 1 base and J by 7 bases, and 17 bases separated the two germline ends.

This clonotype appeared a few times. This chain joins TRBV20-1 and TRBJ2-7; D remains unclear. There are 13 residues in the CDR3. Trimming cost V 4 bases and J 1 base, with 11 bases left between them. In germline, CDR1 is DFQATT, CDR2 SNEGSKA (reference sequence). CDR3 region: CSATLLPSYEQYF. The CDR3 region has the DNA TGCAGTGCTACCCTCCTCCCTTCCTACGAGCAGTACTTC.

The rearrangement joins TRBV15 to TRBJ2-3; a weak D match, TRBD2 (5 bases). This CDR3 has 14 amino acids. Trimming cost V 6 bases and J 2 bases, with 12 bases left between them. The germline CDR1 and CDR2 sequences are LNHNV and YYDKDF (reference sequence). CDR3 sequence: CATRLARNTDTQYF. The CDR3 nucleotides read TGTGCCACCAGATTAGCGCGGAACACAGATACGCAGTATTTT.

The chain recombines TRBV7-9 with TRBJ1-5; TRBD1 might be the D (6 bases). CDR3 length: 14 residues. Trimming left V 5 bases short and J 3 bases short, with 11 bases between. Germline V gene lookup returns CDR1 SEHNR and CDR2 FQNEAQ (reference sequence). The chain's CDR3 is CASSPDRANQPQHF. The DNA of the CDR3 is TGTGCCAGCAGCCCGGACAGAGCCAATCAGCCCCAGCATTTT.

The rearrangement joins TRBV30 to TRBJ1-1, with 7 bases lining up with TRBD1. The CDR3 runs 13 residues. Germline CDR1 and CDR2: GTSNPN and SVGIG (reference sequence). The junction had 3 bases not matched to a gene; V was cut back by 3 bases and J by 2 bases. The CDR3: CAWRRGQNTEAFF. The CDR3 nucleotides read TGTGCCTGGAGGAGGGGGCAAAACACTGAAGCTTTCTTT.

The table lists this clonotype with a few counts. The chain employs TRBV6-5 and TRBJ1-2; D possibly corresponds to TRBD1 (6 bases). CDR3 length equals 14 residues. Germline CDR1 is MNHEY and CDR2 is SVGAGI. Between the trimmed V and J ends, which lost 6 bases and 6 bases, there was a span of 17 bases. The CDR3 is CASRFQGFPNGYTF. The CDR3, as DNA: TGTGCCAGCAGATTCCAGGGGTTTCCGAATGGCTACACCTTC.

The chain couples TRBV29-1 to TRBJ1-1; D uncertain. The germline V gene has CDR1 SQVTM and CDR2 ANQGSEA. Trimming took 1 base from V and 0 from J, leaving 12 bases between them. The CDR3 spans 15 residues. The chain's CDR3 is CSVEGRLAMNTEAFF. The CDR3 bases are TGCAGCGTTGAAGGGAGGCTGGCAATGAACACTGAAGCTTTCTTT.

This clonotype was counted between two and nine times. The chain uses TRBV12-3 or TRBV12-4 and TRBJ1-6; D gene unclear. Trimming shortened V by 4 bases and J by 4 bases, and 8 bases separated the two germline ends. This CDR3 has 14 residues. This chain's CDR3 is CASSSMRYNSPLHF. Written as DNA, the CDR3 is TGTGCCAGCAGTTCTATGCGATATAATTCACCCCTCCACTTT.

The rearrangement links TRBV21-1 to TRBJ2-7; the D segment call TRBD1 is taken from the table without a DNA check. TRBV21-1 is a recognized pseudogene. CDR3 length: 14 amino acids. CDR3 amino acids: CASSKEQAPYEQYF. CDR3 DNA: TGTGCCAGCAGCAAAGAACAGGCCCCCTACGAGCAGTACTTC.

This clonotype was detected a few times. J is TRBJ1-1 and V is TRBV20-1, with D perhaps matching TRBD1 (6 bases). Trimming left V 1 base short and J 3 bases short, with 15 bases between. The CDR3 is 15 residues long. The germline gives CDR1 DFQATT, CDR2 SNEGSKA (reference sequence). The CDR3 nucleotides read TGCAGTGCTAGAGCAATAACAGGGTTCGACACTGAAGCTTTCTTT. Its protein is CSARAITGFDTEAFF.

This sequence joins TRBV12-3 or TRBV12-4 and TRBJ2-5, with D perhaps matching TRBD1 or TRBD2 (5 bases each). CDR3 length: 15 amino acids. Trimming cost V 5 bases and J 0 bases, with 13 bases left between them. The CDR3 coding sequence is TGTGCCAGCAGTCCGGGACGGTGGTACCAAGAGACCCAGTACTTC. Protein: CASSPGRWYQETQYF.